In this sample, the clone carrying this T cell receptor (beta chain) turned up many times. Its antigen is as yet unknown. The germline gives CDR1 MNHEY, CDR2 SMNVEV (reference sequence). Losses at the gene ends were 8 bases for V and 1 base for J; bases not matched to a gene: 4. This CDR3 comprises 16 residues. TCRdb recomputed calls from the 5' RACE reads with MiXCR, one row per CDR3 protein. The sample records about 16,000 distinct CDR3 sequences, 20% to 25% being singletons. The data derive from a study of neurological immune-mediated disorders. The study, taken as a whole, reports: Private repertoires in all groups were suggested by the absence of shared CDR3 amino acid sequences among expanded clones across subjects. The most TCR clonal expansion was seen in HTLV-1-associated myelopathy, whereas the least was seen in multiple sclerosis, below the level in healthy controls.

Sequenced sample: PBMCs. The source of this sequence is a man aged 45-65 years in good health. This chain uses TRBV27 with TRBJ2-2; 13 positions agree with TRBD2. The CDR3 DNA sequence: TGTGCCAGCCGTCGGACTAGCGGGAGGAACACCGGGGAGCTGTTTTTT. It specifies CASRRTSGRNTGELFF.